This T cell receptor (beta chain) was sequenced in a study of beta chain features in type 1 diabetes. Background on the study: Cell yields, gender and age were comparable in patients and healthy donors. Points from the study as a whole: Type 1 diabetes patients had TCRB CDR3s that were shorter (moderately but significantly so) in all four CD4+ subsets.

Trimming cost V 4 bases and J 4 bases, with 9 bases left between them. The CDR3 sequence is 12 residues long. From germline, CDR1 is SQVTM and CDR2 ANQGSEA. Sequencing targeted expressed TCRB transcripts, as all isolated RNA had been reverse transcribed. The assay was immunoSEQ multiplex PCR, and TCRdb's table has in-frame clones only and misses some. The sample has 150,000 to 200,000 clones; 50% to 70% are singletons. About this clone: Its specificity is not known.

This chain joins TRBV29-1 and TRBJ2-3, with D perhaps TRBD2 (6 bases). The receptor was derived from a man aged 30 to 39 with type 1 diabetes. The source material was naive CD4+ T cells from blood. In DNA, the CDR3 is TGCAGCGTTGTGAGGGAGGCAGATACGCAGTATTTT. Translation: CSVVREADTQYF.